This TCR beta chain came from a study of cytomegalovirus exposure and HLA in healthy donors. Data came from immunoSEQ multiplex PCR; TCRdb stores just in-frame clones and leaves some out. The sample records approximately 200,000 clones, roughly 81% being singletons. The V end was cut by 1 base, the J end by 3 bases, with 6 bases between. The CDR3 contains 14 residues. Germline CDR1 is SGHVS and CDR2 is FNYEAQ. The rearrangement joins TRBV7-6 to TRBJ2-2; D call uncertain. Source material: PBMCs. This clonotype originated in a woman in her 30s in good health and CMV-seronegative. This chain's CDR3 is CASSLGPHTGELFF. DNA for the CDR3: TGTGCCAGCAGCTTAGGGCCACACACCGGGGAGCTGTTTTTT. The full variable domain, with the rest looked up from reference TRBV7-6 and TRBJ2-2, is GAGVSQSPRYKVTKRGQDVALRCDPISGHVSLYWYRQALGQGPEFLTYFNYEAQQDKSGLPNDRFSAERPEGSISTLTIQRTEQRDSAMYRCASSLGPHTGELFFGEGSRLTVL.